This paragraph covers one T cell receptor beta chain sequence. Its antigen remains unidentified. The CDR3 length is 17 residues. V gave up 0 bases and J gave up 3 bases, with 21 bases separating them. Germline V gene lookup returns CDR1 SQVTM and CDR2 ANQGSEA. Sequenced by immunoSEQ multiplex PCR; TCRdb stores in-frame clones only, minus some. The sample lists some 1.4 million clones, roughly 97% occurring once. The entry originates in a study of shared clonotypes between healthy human individuals. In the study overall: CD4 naive and memory got three plates each, CD8 naive two, CD8 memory one.

The study, taken as a whole, reports: Clonotype sharing across a few donors was observed for about 5.5% of naive CD4 clonotypes. A generally larger estimated richness was seen in naive subsets than in memory subsets.

The sample consisted of naive CD4+ T cells sorted from blood. Subset defined: CD45RA+ positively selected. The receptor's source is a young man in good health. J is TRBJ2-7 and V is TRBV29-1; D is unresolved. CDR3 amino acids: CSVEDRFGPTRNYEQYF. In DNA form, the CDR3 reads TGCAGCGTTGAAGATCGTTTCGGACCCACCCGGAACTACGAGCAGTACTTC.